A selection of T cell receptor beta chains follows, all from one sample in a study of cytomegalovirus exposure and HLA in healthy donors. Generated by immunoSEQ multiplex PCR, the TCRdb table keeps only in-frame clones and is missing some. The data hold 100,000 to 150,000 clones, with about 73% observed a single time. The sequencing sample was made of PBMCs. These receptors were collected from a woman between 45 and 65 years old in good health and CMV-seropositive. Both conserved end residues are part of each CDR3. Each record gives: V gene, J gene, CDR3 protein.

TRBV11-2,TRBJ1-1,CASSVDGSTEAFF
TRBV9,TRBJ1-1,CASSGRHGHEAFF
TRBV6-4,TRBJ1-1,CASSDSRTGSTEAFF
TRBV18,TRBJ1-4,CASSPGRSPGGNEKLFF
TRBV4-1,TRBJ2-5,CASSPGETQYF
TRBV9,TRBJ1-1,CASSSNPGQGRGNAEAFF
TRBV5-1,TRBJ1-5,CASSLEGGQNNQPQHF
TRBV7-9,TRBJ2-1,CASSSAGVRSYNEQFF
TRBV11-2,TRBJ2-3,CASSLGPPGGLADTQYF
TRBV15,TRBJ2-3,CATSRPSGGAADTQYF
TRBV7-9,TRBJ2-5,CASSLRQGSYQETQYF
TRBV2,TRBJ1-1,CASTDSSEAFF
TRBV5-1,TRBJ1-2,CASSWETGNYGYTF
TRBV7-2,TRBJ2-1,CASSLTLRGSTSYNEQFF
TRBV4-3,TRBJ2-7,CASSQDREDYEQYF
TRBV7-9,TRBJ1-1,CASRTGGNAFF
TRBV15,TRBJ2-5,CATSKDRGRGFGETQYF
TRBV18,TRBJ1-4,CASSQTGTANEKLFF
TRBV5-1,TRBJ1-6,CASSLTAGMTYNSPLHF
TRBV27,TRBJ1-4,CASAWRPNEKLFF
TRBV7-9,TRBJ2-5,CASSWDREETQYF
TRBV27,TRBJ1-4,CASYTYRVTNEKLFF